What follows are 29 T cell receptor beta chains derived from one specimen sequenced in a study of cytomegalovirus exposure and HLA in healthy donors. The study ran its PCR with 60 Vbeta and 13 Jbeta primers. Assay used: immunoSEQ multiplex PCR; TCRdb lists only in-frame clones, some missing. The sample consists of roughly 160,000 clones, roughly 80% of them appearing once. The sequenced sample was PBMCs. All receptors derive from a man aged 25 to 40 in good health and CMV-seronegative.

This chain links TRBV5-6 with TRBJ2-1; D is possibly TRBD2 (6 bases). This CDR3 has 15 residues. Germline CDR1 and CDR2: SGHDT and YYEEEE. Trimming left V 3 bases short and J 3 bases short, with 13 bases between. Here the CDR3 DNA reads TGTGCCAGCAGCTGGGGGGACCAGAACTACAATGAGCAGTTCTTC. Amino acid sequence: CASSWGDQNYNEQFF. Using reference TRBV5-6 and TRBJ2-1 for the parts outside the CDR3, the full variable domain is DAGVTQSPTHLIKTRGQQVTLRCSPKSGHDTVSWYQQALGQGPQFIFQYYEEEERQRGNFPDRFSGHQFPNYSSELNVNALLLGDSALYLCASSWGDQNYNEQFFGPGTRLTVL.

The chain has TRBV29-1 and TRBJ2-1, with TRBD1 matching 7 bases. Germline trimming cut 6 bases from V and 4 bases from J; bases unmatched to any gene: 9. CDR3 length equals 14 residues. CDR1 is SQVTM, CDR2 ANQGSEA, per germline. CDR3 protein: CSVQRDSIYNEQFF. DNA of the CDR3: TGCAGCGTCCAACGGGACAGTATTTACAATGAGCAGTTCTTC.

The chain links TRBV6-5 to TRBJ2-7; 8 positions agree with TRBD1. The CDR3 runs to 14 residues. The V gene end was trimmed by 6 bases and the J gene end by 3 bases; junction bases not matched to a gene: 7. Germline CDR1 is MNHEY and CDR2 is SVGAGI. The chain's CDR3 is CASRPGQANYEQYF. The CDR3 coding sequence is TGTGCCAGCAGGCCGGGACAGGCCAACTACGAGCAGTACTTC.

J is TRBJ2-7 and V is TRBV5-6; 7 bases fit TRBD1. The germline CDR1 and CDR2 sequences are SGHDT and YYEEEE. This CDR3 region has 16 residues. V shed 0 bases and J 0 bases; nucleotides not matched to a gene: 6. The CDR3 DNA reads TGTGCCAGCAGCTTGGCCGGGGCAGGGGGCTCCTACGAGCAGTACTTC. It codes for CASSLAGAGGSYEQYF.

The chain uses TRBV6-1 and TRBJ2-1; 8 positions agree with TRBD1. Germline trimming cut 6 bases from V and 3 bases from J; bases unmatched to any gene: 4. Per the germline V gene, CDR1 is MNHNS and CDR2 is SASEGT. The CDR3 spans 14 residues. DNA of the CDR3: TGTGCCAGCAGGGCAGGGGGCAGCTACAATGAGCAGTTCTTC. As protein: CASRAGGSYNEQFF.

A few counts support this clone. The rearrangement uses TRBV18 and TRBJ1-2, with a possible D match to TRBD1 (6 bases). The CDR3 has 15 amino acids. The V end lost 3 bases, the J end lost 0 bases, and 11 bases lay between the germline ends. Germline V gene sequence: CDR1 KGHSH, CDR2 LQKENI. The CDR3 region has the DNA TGTGCCAGCTCACCGGACAGCCAGCCTAACTATGGCTACACCTTC. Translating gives CASSPDSQPNYGYTF.

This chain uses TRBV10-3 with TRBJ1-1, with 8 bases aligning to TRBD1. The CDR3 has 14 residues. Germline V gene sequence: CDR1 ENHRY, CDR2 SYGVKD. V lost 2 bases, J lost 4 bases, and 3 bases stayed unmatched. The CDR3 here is CAISEAGGTTEAFF. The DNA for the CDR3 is TGTGCCATCAGTGAGGCAGGGGGCACCACTGAAGCTTTCTTT.

CDR3 region: CASSYPGTSGRNEQFF. DNA for the CDR3: TGTGCCAGCAGTTACCCCGGGACTAGCGGGAGGAATGAGCAGTTCTTC. V gene TRBV6-5 combines with J gene TRBJ2-1, with 15 nucleotides matching TRBD2. V was clipped by 2 bases and J by 7 bases; unmatched bases: 3. The CDR3 runs 16 residues. In germline, CDR1 is MNHEY, CDR2 SVGAGI.

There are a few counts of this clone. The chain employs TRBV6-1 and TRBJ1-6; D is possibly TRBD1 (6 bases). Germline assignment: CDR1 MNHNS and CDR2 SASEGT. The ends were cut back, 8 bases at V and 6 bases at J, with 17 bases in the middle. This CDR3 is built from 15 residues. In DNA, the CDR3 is TGTGCCAGCGGAACCCGACAGGACTTTAATTCACCCCTCCACTTT. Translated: CASGTRQDFNSPLHF.

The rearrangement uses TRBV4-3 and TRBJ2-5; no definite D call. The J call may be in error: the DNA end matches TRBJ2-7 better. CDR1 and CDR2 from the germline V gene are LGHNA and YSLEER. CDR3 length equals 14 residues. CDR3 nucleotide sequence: TGCGCCAGCAGCCAAGATTGGCTTCCTAGCGAGCAGTACTTC. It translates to CASSQDWLPSEQYF.

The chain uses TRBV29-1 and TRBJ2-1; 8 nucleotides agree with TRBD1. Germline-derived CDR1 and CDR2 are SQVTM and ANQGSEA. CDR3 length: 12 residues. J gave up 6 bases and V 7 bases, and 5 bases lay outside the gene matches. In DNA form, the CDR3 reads TGCAGCGCGGACAGGGCTGGCAATGAGCAGTTCTTC. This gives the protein CSADRAGNEQFF.

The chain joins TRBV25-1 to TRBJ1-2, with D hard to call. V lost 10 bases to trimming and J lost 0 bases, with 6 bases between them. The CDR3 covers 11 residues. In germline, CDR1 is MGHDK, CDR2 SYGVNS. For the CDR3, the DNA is TGTGCCACTGCAGCTAACTATGGCTACACCTTC. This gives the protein CATAANYGYTF.

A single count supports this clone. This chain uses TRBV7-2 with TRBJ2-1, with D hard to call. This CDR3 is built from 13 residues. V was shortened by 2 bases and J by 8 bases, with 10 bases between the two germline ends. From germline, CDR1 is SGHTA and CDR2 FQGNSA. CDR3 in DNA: TGTGCCAGCAGCTTATCCTCCCCGGATGAGCAGTTCTTC. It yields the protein CASSLSSPDEQFF.

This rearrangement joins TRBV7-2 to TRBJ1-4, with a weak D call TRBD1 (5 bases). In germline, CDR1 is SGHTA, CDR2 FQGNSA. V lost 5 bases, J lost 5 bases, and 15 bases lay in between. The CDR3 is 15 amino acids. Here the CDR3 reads CASSPRRAANEKLFF. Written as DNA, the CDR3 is TGTGCCAGCAGCCCGCGCAGGGCGGCCAATGAAAAACTGTTTTTT.

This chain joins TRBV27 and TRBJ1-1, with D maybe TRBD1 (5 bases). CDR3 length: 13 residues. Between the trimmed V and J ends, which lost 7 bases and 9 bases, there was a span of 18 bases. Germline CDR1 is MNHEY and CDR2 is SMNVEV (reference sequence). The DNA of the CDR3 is TGTGCCAGCAAAATCCAGGGAACTAACAAAGCTTTCTTT. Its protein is CASKIQGTNKAFF.

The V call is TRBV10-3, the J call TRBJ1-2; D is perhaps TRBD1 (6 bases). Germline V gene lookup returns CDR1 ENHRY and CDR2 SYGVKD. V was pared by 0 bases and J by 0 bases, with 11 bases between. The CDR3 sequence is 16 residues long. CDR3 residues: CAISESPTGSNYGYTF. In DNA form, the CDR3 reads TGTGCCATCAGTGAGTCCCCGACAGGATCTAACTATGGCTACACCTTC.

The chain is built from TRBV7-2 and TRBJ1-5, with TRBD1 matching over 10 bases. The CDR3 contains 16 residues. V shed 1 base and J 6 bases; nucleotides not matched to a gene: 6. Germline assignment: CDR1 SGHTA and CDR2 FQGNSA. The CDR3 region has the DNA TGTGCCAGCAGCTTAGGACAGGGGGCCGACAGTCAGCCCCAGCATTTT. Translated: CASSLGQGADSQPQHF.

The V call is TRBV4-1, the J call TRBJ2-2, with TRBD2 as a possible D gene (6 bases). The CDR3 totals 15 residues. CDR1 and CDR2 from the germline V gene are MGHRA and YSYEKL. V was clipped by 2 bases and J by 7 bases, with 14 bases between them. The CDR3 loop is CASSQPSRGVGELFF. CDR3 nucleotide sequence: TGCGCCAGCAGCCAACCTTCCCGCGGGGTCGGGGAGCTGTTTTTT.

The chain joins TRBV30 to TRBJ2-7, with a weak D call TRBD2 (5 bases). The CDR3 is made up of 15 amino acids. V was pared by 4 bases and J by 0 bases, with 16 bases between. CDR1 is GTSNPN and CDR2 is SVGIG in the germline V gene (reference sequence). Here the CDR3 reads CAWTYLSASSYEQYF. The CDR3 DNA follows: TGTGCCTGGACCTATCTTAGCGCGAGCTCCTACGAGCAGTACTTC.

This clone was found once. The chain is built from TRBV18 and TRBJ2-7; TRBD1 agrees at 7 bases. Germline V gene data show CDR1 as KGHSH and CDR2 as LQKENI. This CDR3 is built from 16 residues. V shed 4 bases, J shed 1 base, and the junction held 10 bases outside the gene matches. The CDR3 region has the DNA TGTGCCAGCTCACTGAGTGTGGGACAGCTTTCCTACGAGCAGTACTTC. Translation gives CASSLSVGQLSYEQYF.

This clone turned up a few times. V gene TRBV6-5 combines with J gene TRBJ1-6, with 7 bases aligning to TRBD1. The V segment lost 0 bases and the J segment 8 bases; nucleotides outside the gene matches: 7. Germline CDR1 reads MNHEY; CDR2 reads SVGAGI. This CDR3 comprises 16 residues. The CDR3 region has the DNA TGTGCCAGCAGTTACTCGACAGGGATGGTTTATTCACCCCTCCACTTT. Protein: CASSYSTGMVYSPLHF.

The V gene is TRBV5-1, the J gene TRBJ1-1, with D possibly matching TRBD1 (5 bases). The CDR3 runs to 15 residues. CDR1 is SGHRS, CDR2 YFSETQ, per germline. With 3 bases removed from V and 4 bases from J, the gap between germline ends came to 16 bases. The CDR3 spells CASSSTGASVTEAFF. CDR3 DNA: TGCGCCAGCAGCTCCACAGGAGCTTCTGTCACTGAAGCTTTCTTT.

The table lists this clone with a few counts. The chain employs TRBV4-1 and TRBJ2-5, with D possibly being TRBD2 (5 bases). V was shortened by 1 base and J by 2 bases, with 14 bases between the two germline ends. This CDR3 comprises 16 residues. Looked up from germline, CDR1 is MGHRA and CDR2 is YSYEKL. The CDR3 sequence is CASSQGQAARQETQYF. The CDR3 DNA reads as TGCGCCAGCAGCCAAGGGCAAGCGGCAAGACAAGAGACCCAGTACTTC.

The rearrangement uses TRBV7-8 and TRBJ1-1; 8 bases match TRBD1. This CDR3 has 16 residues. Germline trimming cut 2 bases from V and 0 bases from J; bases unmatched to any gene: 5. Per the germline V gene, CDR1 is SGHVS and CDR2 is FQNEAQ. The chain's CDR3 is CASSLHRGGMNTEAFF. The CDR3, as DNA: TGTGCCAGCAGCTTACACAGGGGGGGAATGAACACTGAAGCTTTCTTT.

CDR3 bases: TGTGCCAGCAGTCCTAGACAGGGGGGCTCCTACGAGCAGTACTTC. Translation gives CASSPRQGGSYEQYF. The V and J genes are TRBV27 and TRBJ2-7; 9 positions match TRBD1. The CDR3 covers 15 residues. Germline CDR1 and CDR2: MNHEY and SMNVEV (reference sequence). V lost 5 bases, J lost 0 bases, and 5 bases stayed unmatched.

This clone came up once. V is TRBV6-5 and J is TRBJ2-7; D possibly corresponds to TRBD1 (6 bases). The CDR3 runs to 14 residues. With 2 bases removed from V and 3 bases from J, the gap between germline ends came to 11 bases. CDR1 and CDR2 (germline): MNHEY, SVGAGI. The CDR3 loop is CASSYQTGNYEQYF. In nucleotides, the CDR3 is TGTGCCAGCAGTTACCAGACAGGAAACTACGAGCAGTACTTC.

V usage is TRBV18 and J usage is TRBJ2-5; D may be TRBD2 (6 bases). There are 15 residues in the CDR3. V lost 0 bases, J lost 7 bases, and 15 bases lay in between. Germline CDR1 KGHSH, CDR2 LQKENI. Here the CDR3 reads CASSPPEEGRGTQYF. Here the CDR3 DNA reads TGTGCCAGCTCACCACCGGAGGAGGGCCGCGGGACCCAGTACTTC.

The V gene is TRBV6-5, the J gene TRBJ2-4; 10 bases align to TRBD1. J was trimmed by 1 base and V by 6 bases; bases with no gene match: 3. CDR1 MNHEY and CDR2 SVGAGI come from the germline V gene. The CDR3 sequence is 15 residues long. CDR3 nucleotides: TGTGCCAGCAGCCGGGGACAGGGGGCCAAAAACATTCAGTACTTC. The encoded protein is CASSRGQGAKNIQYF.

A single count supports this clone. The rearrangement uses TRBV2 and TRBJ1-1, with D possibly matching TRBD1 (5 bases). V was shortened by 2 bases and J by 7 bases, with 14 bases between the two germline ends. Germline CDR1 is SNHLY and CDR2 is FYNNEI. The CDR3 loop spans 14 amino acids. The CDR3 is CASSEQGTQGEAFF. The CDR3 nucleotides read TGTGCCAGCAGTGAACAAGGGACTCAAGGTGAAGCTTTCTTT.